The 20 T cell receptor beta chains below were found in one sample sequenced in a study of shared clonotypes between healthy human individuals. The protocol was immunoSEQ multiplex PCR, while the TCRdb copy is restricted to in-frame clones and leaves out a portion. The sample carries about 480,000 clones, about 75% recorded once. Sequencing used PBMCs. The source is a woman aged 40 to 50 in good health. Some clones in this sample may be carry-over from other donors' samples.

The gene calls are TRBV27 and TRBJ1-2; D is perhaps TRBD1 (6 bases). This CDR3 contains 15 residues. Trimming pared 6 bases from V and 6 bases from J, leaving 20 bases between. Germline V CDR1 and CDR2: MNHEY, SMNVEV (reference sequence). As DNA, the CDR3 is TGTGCCAGCAGCCAGGGCCGGGGGGCTTGGAATGGCTACACCTTC. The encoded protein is CASSQGRGAWNGYTF.

This CDR3 is CASSGRQVNQPQHF. The CDR3 nucleotides are TGTGCCAGCAGTGGACGACAGGTTAATCAGCCCCAGCATTTT. The rearrangement uses TRBV6-1 and TRBJ1-5; the D gene is possibly TRBD1 (6 bases). Per germline, CDR1 MNHNS and CDR2 SASEGT. There are 14 residues in the CDR3. V was trimmed by 4 bases and J by 4 bases, leaving 11 bases between them.

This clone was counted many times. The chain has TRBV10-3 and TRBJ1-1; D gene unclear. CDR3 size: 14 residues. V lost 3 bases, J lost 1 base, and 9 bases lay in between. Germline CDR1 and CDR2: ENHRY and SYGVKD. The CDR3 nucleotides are TGTGCCATCAGTGAAAATGTAGGGAACACTGAAGCTTTCTTT. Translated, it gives CAISENVGNTEAFF.

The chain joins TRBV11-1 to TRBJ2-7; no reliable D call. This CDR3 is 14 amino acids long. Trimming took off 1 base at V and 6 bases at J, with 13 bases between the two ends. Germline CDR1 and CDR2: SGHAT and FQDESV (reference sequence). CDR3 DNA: TGTGCCAGCAGCTTAGATTTGCGTTCGGGCGAGCAGTACTTC. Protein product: CASSLDLRSGEQYF.

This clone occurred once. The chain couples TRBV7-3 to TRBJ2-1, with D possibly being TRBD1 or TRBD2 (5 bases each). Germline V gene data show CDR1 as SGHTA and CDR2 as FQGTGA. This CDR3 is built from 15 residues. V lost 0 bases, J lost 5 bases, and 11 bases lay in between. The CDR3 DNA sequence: TGTGCCAGCAGCTTAACCCGGGACCCCGACAATGAGCAGTTCTTC. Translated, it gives CASSLTRDPDNEQFF.

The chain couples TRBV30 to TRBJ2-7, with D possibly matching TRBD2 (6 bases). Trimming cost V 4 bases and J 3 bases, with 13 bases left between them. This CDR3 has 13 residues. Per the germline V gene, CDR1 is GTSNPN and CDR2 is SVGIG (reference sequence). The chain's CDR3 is CAWMGRGNYEQYF. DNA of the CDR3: TGTGCCTGGATGGGACGCGGGAACTACGAGCAGTACTTC. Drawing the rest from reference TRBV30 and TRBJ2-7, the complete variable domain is SQTIHQWPATLVQPVGSPLSLECTVEGTSNPNLYWYRQAAGRGLQLLFYSVGIGQISSEVPQNLSASRPQDRQFILSSKKLLLSDSGFYLCAWMGRGNYEQYFGPGTRLTVT.

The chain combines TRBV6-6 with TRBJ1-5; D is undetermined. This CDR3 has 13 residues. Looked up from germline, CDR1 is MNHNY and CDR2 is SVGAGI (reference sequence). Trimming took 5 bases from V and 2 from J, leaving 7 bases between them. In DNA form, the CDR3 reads TGTGCCAGCAGTCCCTTGGGCAATCAGCCCCAGCATTTT. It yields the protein CASSPLGNQPQHF.

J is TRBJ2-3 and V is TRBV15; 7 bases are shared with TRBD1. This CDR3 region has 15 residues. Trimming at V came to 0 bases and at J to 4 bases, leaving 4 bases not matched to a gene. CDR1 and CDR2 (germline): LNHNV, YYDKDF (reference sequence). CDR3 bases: TGTGCCACCAGCAGAGATACAGGGGTGGCAGATACGCAGTATTTT. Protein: CATSRDTGVADTQYF.

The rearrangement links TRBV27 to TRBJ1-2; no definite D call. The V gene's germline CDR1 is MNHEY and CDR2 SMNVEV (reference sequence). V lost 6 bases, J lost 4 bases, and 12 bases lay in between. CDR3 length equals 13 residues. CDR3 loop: CASRPPGTYGYTF. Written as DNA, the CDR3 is TGTGCCAGCAGACCCCCGGGTACCTATGGCTACACCTTC.

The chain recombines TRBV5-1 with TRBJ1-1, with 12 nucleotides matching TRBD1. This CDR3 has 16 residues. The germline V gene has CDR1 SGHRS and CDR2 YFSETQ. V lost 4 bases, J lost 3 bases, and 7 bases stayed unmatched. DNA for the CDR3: TGCGCCAGCAGCAGCCGGGACAGGGGGCTATACACTGAAGCTTTCTTT. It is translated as CASSSRDRGLYTEAFF.

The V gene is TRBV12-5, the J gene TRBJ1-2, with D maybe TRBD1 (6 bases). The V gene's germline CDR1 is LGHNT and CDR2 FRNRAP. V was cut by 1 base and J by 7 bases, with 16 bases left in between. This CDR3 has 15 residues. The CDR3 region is CASGLEGTRGAGYTF. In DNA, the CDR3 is TGTGCTAGTGGTTTGGAAGGGACCAGGGGCGCTGGCTACACCTTC.

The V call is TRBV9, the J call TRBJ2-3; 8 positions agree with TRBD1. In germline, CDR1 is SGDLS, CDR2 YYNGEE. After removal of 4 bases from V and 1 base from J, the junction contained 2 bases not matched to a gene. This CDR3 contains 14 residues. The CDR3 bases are TGTGCCAGCAGCCGGACAGGGCGCACAGATACGCAGTATTTT. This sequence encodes CASSRTGRTDTQYF.

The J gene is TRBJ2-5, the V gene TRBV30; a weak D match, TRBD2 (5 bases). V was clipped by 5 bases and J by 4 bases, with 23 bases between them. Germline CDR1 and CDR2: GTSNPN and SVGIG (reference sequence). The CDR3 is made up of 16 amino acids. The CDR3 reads CAWSTIASWSGETQYF. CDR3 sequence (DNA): TGTGCCTGGTCCACTATAGCGAGCTGGAGCGGAGAGACCCAGTACTTC.

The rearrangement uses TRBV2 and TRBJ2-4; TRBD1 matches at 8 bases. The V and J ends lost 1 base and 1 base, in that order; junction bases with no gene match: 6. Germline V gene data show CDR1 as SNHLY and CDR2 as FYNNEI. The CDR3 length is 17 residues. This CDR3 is CASSEVAGGRAKNIQYF. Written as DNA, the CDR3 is TGTGCCAGCAGTGAAGTTGCAGGGGGCCGGGCCAAAAACATTCAGTACTTC.

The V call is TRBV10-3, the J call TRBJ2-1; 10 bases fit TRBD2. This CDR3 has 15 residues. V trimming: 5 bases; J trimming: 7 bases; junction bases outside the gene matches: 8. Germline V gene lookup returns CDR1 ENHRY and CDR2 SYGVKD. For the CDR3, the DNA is TGTGCCATCAGTCCAAGCGGGAGGGCCGAAAATGAGCAGTTCTTC. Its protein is CAISPSGRAENEQFF.

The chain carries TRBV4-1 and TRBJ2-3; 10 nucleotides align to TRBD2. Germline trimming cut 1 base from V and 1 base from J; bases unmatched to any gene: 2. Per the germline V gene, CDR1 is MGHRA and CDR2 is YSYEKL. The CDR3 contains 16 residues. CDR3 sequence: CASSQGLAGGTDTQYF. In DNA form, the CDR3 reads TGCGCCAGCAGCCAAGGCCTAGCGGGGGGCACAGATACGCAGTATTTT.

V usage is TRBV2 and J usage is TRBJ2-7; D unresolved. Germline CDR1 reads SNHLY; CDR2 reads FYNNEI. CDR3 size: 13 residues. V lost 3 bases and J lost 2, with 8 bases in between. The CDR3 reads CASSEGYTYEQYF. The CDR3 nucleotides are TGTGCCAGCAGTGAGGGCTATACCTACGAGCAGTACTTC.

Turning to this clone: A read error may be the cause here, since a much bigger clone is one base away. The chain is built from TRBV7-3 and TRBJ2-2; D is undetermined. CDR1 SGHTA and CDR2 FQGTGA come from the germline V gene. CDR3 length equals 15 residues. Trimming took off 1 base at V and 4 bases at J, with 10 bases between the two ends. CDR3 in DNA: TGTGCCAGCAGCTTAAGCGCGTCGAGCACCGGGGAGCTGTTTTTT. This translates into CASSLSASSTGELFF.

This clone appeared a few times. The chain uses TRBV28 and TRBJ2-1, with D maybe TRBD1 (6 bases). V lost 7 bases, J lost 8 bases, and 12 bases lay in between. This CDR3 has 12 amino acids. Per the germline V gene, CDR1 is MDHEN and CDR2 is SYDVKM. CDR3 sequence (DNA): TGTGCCAGCACGGGACATCATGATGAGCAGTTCTTC. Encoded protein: CASTGHHDEQFF.

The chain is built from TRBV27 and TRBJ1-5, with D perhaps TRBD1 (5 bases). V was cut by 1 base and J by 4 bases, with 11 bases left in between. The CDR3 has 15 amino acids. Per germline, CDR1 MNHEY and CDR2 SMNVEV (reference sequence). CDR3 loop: CASSLFQGANQPQHF. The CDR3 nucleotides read TGTGCCAGCAGTTTATTCCAGGGAGCTAATCAGCCCCAGCATTTT.